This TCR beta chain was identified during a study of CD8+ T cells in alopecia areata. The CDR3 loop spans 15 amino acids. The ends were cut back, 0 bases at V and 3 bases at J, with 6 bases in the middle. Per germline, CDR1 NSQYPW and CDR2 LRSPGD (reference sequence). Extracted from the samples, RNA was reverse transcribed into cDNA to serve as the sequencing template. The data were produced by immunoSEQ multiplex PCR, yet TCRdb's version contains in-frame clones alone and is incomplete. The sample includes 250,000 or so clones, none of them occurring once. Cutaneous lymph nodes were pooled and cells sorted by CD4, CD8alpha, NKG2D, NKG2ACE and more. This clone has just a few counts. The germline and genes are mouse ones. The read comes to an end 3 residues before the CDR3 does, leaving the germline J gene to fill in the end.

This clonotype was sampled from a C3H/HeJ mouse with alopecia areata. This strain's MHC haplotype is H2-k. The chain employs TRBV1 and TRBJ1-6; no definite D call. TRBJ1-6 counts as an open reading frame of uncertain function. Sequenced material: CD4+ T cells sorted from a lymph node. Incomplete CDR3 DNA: TGCACCTGCAGTGCAGACAGAATCTATAATTCGCCC. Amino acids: CTCSADRIYNSP. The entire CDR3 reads CTCSADRIYNSPLYF.